Listed below are T cell receptor beta chains from one sample, sequenced in a study of T-cell memory formation after mild COVID-19. Via MiXCR, TCRdb re-called the 5' RACE reads, giving one row per CDR3 protein. The profile shows about 14,000 distinct CDR3 sequences, approximately 20% of them singletons. The sequenced sample consisted of PBMCs or a T cell subset sorted from them (not recorded which). The receptors originated from an adult woman who had mild COVID-19 (a few samples of this study predate the infection). Cell type and time point are not known. Each CDR3 is given with its conserved first and last residue. D genes are given only for firm matches. Size tells how often a clone was seen (once, few, many) or the class of an expanded clone, and some rows leave it out.

>many|TRBJ2-1|.|TRBV20-1
CSARSRDRSSYNEQFF
TGCAGTGCTAGATCACGGGATCGAAGCTCCTACAATGAGCAGTTCTTC
>many|TRBJ2-3|.|TRBV6-6
CASSLFSGSTDTQYF
TGTGCCAGCAGTTTATTTTCGGGATCCACAGATACGCAGTATTTT
>.|TRBJ2-1|TRBD1|TRBV28
CASSFIGNRGNEQFF
TGTGCCAGCAGTTTTATAGGTAACAGGGGAAATGAGCAGTTCTTC
>.|TRBJ2-1|TRBD2|TRBV7-9
CASSPRWREGPYNEQFF
TGTGCCAGCAGCCCTAGGTGGCGGGAGGGCCCTTACAATGAGCAGTTCTTC
>many|TRBJ2-7|.|TRBV20-1
CSAREGGSPYEQYF
TGCAGTGCTAGAGAGGGCGGGTCGCCCTACGAGCAGTACTTC
>many|TRBJ1-5|TRBD1|TRBV20-1
CSARLPGGDQPQHF
TGCAGTGCTCGGCTCCCAGGGGGTGATCAGCCCCAGCATTTT
>many|TRBJ2-7|.|TRBV7-2
CASSFPGTSYEQYF
TGTGCCAGCAGCTTCCCAGGGACCTCCTACGAGCAGTACTTC
>many|TRBJ1-1|.|TRBV29-1
CSVFTGGEAFF
TGCAGCGTTTTCACGGGGGGGGAAGCTTTCTTT
>.|TRBJ2-3|.|TRBV12-3/TRBV12-4
CASSLGDTQYF
TGTGCCAGCAGTTTAGGGGATACGCAGTATTTT
>many|TRBJ2-1|TRBD1|TRBV24-1
CATSDRGQGSYNEQFF
TGTGCCACCAGTGATCGAGGACAGGGCTCTTACAATGAGCAGTTCTTC
>many|TRBJ2-7|.|TRBV20-1
CSAEGTGSSYEQYF
TGCAGTGCAGAAGGGACGGGAAGCTCCTACGAGCAGTACTTC
>once|TRBJ2-5|TRBD2|TRBV6-5
CASTTDGLDKRETQYF
TGTGCCAGCACTACAGATGGACTAGATAAGAGGGAGACCCAGTACTTC
>once|TRBJ2-3|TRBD2|TRBV7-9
CASSLLAGVTDTQYF
TGTGCCAGCAGCTTGCTAGCGGGAGTCACAGATACGCAGTATTTT
>many|TRBJ1-1|.|TRBV29-1
CSDLGAGANEAFF
TGCAGCGACTTAGGTGCAGGGGCAAATGAAGCTTTCTTT
>many|TRBJ1-6|.|TRBV15
CATSRVGVSSYNSPLHF
TGTGCCACCAGCAGAGTGGGGGTGAGCTCCTATAATTCACCCCTCCACTTT
>many|TRBJ2-1|TRBD2|TRBV20-1
CSARGIALAGVVDEQFF
TGCAGTGCTAGAGGAATCGCTCTAGCGGGAGTGGTGGATGAGCAGTTCTTC
>many|TRBJ2-2|TRBD1|TRBV7-9
CASSPRPGQKNTGELFF
TGTGCCAGCAGCCCTCGGCCGGGACAGAAAAACACCGGGGAGCTGTTTTTT
>.|TRBJ2-1|.|TRBV20-1
CSARETRARQFF
TGCAGTGCTAGAGAAACCCGGGCCCGGCAGTTCTTC
>.|TRBJ1-1|TRBD1|TRBV7-2
CASSYRQGTEAFF
TGTGCCAGCAGCTACCGACAGGGCACTGAAGCTTTCTTT
>many|TRBJ1-1|.|TRBV9
CASSSTHAREEAFF
TGTGCCAGCAGCAGTACCCATGCCCGTGAGGAAGCTTTCTTT
>medium-sized|TRBJ1-1|.|TRBV5-1
CASSFGGLQGWTEAFF
TGCGCCAGCAGCTTTGGAGGGCTACAGGGATGGACTGAAGCTTTCTTT
>many|TRBJ2-3|TRBD1|TRBV6-2/TRBV6-3
CASSRLPKGASTDTQYF
TGTGCCAGCAGTCGACTACCTAAGGGGGCGAGCACAGATACGCAGTATTTT
>.|TRBJ2-5|.|TRBV4-1
CASSHPGLRGGAFQETQYF
TGCGCCAGCAGCCACCCCGGGCTTAGGGGGGGGGCGTTCCAAGAGACCCAGTACTTC
>many|TRBJ2-7|.|TRBV7-9
CASSLAGSVPQYF
TGTGCCAGCAGCTTAGCGGGGAGTGTTCCGCAGTACTTC
>many|TRBJ2-1|.|TRBV27
CASSLDRISYNEQFF
TGTGCCAGCAGTTTAGATCGAATTTCCTACAATGAGCAGTTCTTC
>many|TRBJ1-1|.|TRBV5-1
CASSLALDAEAFF
TGCGCCAGCAGCTTGGCGTTGGACGCTGAAGCTTTCTTT
>medium-sized|TRBJ2-7|TRBD1|TRBV4-3
CASSQELTGYYEQYF
TGCGCCAGCAGCCAAGAACTGACAGGGTACTACGAGCAGTACTTC
>many|TRBJ2-5|TRBD1|TRBV4-1
CASSHPNRGREETQYF
TGCGCCAGCAGCCATCCCAACAGGGGGCGAGAAGAGACCCAGTACTTC
>many|TRBJ1-1|.|TRBV5-6
CASSLDDTEAFF
TGTGCCAGCAGCTTGGATGACACTGAAGCTTTCTTT
>.|TRBJ1-6|.|TRBV5-1
CASSLESNSPLHF
TGCGCCAGCAGCTTGGAGTCCAATTCACCCCTCCACTTT
>.|TRBJ2-5|TRBD1|TRBV5-4
CASSRTGVQETQYF
TGTGCCAGCAGCCGGACAGGGGTCCAAGAGACCCAGTACTTC
>many|TRBJ2-7|.|TRBV20-1
CSVEAGYEAVQYF
TGCAGTGTTGAAGCAGGGTACGAGGCCGTTCAGTACTTC
>.|TRBJ2-5|.|TRBV7-7
CASSPSGGGETQYF
TGTGCCAGCAGCCCGTCTGGAGGGGGAGAGACCCAGTACTTC
>many|TRBJ1-2|TRBD1|TRBV12-3/TRBV12-4
CASSLDRVSAKYGYTF
TGTGCCAGCAGTCTTGACAGGGTGTCAGCTAAGTATGGCTACACCTTC
>.|TRBJ2-7|.|TRBV7-9
CASSSRGHEQYF
TGTGCCAGCAGCTCCAGGGGCCACGAGCAGTACTTC
>.|TRBJ2-5|.|TRBV3-1
CASSQDLETQYF
TGTGCCAGCAGCCAAGATCTGGAGACCCAGTACTTC
>many|TRBJ1-4|TRBD1|TRBV18
CASSPRTGEEKLFF
TGTGCCAGCTCACCAAGGACAGGGGAAGAAAAACTGTTTTTT
>.|TRBJ2-3|.|TRBV18
CASSPPGQDTQYF
TGTGCCAGCTCACCACCAGGGCAAGATACGCAGTATTTT
>many|TRBJ2-1|TRBD2|TRBV6-5
CASSSPEREAALRNEQFF
TGTGCCAGCAGTTCTCCCGAGCGGGAGGCCGCCCTAAGGAATGAGCAGTTCTTC
>once|TRBJ2-5|.|TRBV7-3
CASSFGGGETQYF
TGTGCCAGCAGCTTCGGGGGTGGGGAGACCCAGTACTTC
>many|TRBJ2-1|TRBD2|TRBV29-1
CSVGLGTSVYNEQFF
TGCAGCGTTGGACTCGGGACTAGCGTCTACAATGAGCAGTTCTTC
>.|TRBJ2-5|.|TRBV29-1
CSVETSRGRRETQYF
TGCAGCGTTGAGACTTCGCGGGGGCGTCGGGAGACCCAGTACTTC
>.|TRBJ2-7|.|TRBV24-1
CATSDAVEYNEQYF
TGTGCCACCAGTGATGCCGTTGAGTACAACGAGCAGTACTTC
>many|TRBJ1-5|.|TRBV10-3
CAISERIGVDNQPQHF
TGTGCCATCAGTGAGCGGATTGGGGTTGACAATCAGCCCCAGCATTTT
>many|TRBJ2-7|.|TRBV2
CASSYIQTGLAYEQYF
TGTGCCAGCAGTTACATTCAAACAGGGCTTGCCTACGAGCAGTACTTC